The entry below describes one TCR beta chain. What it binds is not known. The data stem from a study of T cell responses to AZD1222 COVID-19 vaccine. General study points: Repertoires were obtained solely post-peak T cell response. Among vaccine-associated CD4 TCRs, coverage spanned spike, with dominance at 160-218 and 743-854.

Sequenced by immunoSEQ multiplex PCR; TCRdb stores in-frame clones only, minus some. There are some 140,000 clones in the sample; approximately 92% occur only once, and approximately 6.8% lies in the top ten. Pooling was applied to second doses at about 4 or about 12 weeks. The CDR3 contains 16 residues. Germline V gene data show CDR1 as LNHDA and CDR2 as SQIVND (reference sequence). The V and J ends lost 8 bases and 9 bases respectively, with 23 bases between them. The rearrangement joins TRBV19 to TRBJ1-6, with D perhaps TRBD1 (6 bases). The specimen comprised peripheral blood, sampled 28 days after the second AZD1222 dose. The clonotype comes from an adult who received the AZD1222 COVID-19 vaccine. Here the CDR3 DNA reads TGTGCCAGTCAATTAGGGCCAGGGGCTGTATTTTCACCCCTCCACTTT. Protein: CASQLGPGAVFSPLHF.